The 21 T cell receptor beta chains listed next were all sequenced from one sample in a study of beta chain features in type 1 diabetes (dated by TCRdb to between 2018 and 2020). To prepare the library, the immunoSEQ multiplex PCR assay was applied. The entire amount of isolated RNA was reverse transcribed using the High Capacity cDNA Reverse Transcription Kit, so the sequenced TCRB transcripts were expressed ones. TCRdb re-hosts the immuneACCESS table, in-frame sequences only. Its copies lack some clones; in the studies checked, an unresolved V gene accounts for under half of them, and the cause for the rest is not known. In all, the sample holds about 230,000 clones, and 9% to 10% of those were seen once. The ten largest clones add up to under 0.035% of the sample. Sequences were obtained from naive CD4+ T cells from blood. The sample's cell subset or site label, decoded: true naive CD4+ T cells. The source is a woman aged 18 to 35 in good health.

The sample holds a few counts of this clone. This chain links TRBV4-3 with TRBJ2-1; 8 bases map to TRBD2. V was pared by 4 bases and J by 10 bases, with 9 bases of the junction left unmatched. This CDR3 is built from 14 residues. CDR1 and CDR2 (germline): LGHNA, YSLEER. The CDR3 loop reads CASSREAGVWEQFF. The CDR3 nucleotides are TGCGCCAGCAGCCGGGAAGCGGGAGTTTGGGAGCAGTTCTTC.

A few counts support this clone. V gene TRBV5-4 combines with J gene TRBJ2-5; 8 nucleotides agree with TRBD1. The ends lost 4 bases at V and 11 bases at J; junction bases unmatched: 10. CDR1 is SGHNT, CDR2 YYREEE, per germline (reference sequence). The CDR3 spans 13 residues. DNA of the CDR3: TGTGCCAGCAGCAGGCCGGGACAGGTTTTGCAGTACTTC. Residues: CASSRPGQVLQYF.

The gene calls are TRBV5-1 and TRBJ2-3, with D tentatively TRBD2 (5 bases). Germline V CDR1 and CDR2: SGHRS, YFSETQ. Trimming took off 0 bases at V and 3 bases at J, with 8 bases between the two ends. The CDR3 loop spans 14 amino acids. The CDR3 DNA is TGCGCCAGCAGCTTGGGAGAGGGAACAGATACGCAGTATTTT. Protein sequence: CASSLGEGTDTQYF.

The chain employs TRBV7-8 and TRBJ2-1; D not certain. The CDR3 length is 14 residues. Deletions cut 1 base from V and 4 bases from J, with 8 bases between. From germline, CDR1 is SGHVS and CDR2 FQNEAQ. DNA for the CDR3: TGTGCCAGCAGCTTAGTTACCGCGTACAATGAGCAGTTCTTC. Translating gives CASSLVTAYNEQFF.

A single count supports this clone. This chain's CDR3 is CASSATELSYEQYF. CDR3 in DNA: TGTGCCAGCAGCGCGACAGAGCTCTCCTACGAGCAGTACTTC. This rearrangement joins TRBV9 to TRBJ2-7, with D perhaps matching TRBD1 (5 bases). From germline, CDR1 is SGDLS and CDR2 YYNGEE. There are 14 residues in the CDR3. The V end was cut by 3 bases, the J end by 0 bases, with 10 bases between.

This clone has only a few counts. This chain joins TRBV5-1 and TRBJ1-1; D remains ambiguous. The CDR3 is 15 amino acids. V was shortened by 0 bases and J by 3 bases, with 12 bases between the two germline ends. Germline lookup yields CDR1 SGHRS and CDR2 YFSETQ. The CDR3 spells CASSLDGRVDTEAFF. The CDR3 bases are TGCGCCAGCAGCTTGGACGGGAGGGTTGACACTGAAGCTTTCTTT.

This clone was counted a few times. V usage is TRBV4-3 and J usage is TRBJ2-5; weak D call: TRBD2 (6 bases). The length of the CDR3 is 15 residues. Trimming took 0 bases from V and 5 from J, leaving 13 bases between them. In germline, CDR1 is LGHNA, CDR2 YSLEER. Here the CDR3 reads CASSQDGSGPETQYF. The CDR3 DNA reads TGCGCCAGCAGCCAAGATGGTAGCGGTCCCGAGACCCAGTACTTC.

Details on this clone: The junction departs from the called germline gene at one end, perhaps through a read error. CDR3 nucleotides: TGTGCCAGCAGTTTAGCGGGGGCTCTCACAGATACGCAGTATTTT. Translated: CASSLAGALTDTQYF. This chain links TRBV7-2 with TRBJ2-3; 9 nucleotides line up with TRBD2. Germline V gene sequence: CDR1 SGHTA, CDR2 FQGNSA. The CDR3 covers 15 residues.

This chain joins TRBV4-2 and TRBJ2-3, with TRBD2 matching 8 bases. Germline CDR1 is LGHNA and CDR2 is YNFKEQ. V lost 0 bases, J lost 10 bases, and 12 bases stayed unmatched. This CDR3 contains 16 residues. CDR3 DNA sequence: TGTGCCAGCAGCCAAGATTCGGGGGGGGGACTGTTGGCGCAGTATTTT. Amino acids: CASSQDSGGGLLAQYF.

This clone was recorded a few times. The chain links TRBV29-1 to TRBJ1-4, with TRBD1 matching over 11 bases. This CDR3 region has 13 residues. CDR1 is SQVTM and CDR2 is ANQGSEA in the germline V gene. The junction had 6 bases not matched to a gene; V was cut back by 7 bases and J by 8 bases. The CDR3 nucleotides are TGCAGCGCGGGACAGGGGGTTTCAGAAAAACTGTTTTTT. This sequence encodes CSAGQGVSEKLFF. The variable domain in full, with the rest retrieved from reference TRBV29-1 and TRBJ1-4, is SAVISQKPSRDICQRGTSLTIQCQVDSQVTMMFWYRQQPGQSLTLIATANQGSEATYESGFVIDKFPISRPNLTFSTLTVSNMSPEDSSIYLCSAGQGVSEKLFFGSGTQLSVL.

This clone showed up just a few times. This chain connects TRBV5-4 to TRBJ2-5; TRBD1 aligns across 8 bases. Trimming cost V 0 bases and J 5 bases; bases outside gene matches: 9. The CDR3 length is 16 residues. Germline CDR1 SGHNT, CDR2 YYREEE (reference sequence). This chain's CDR3 is CASSLGGRTGGETQYF. Written as DNA, the CDR3 is TGTGCCAGCAGCTTGGGGGGTCGTACAGGGGGGGAGACCCAGTACTTC.

The chain combines TRBV27 with TRBJ2-3, with TRBD2 matching 9 bases. J gave up 3 bases and V 3 bases, and 13 bases lay outside the gene matches. The germline V gene has CDR1 MNHEY and CDR2 SMNVEV (reference sequence). The CDR3 contains 18 residues. The CDR3 region is CASSFLSSAGGPTDTQYF. The CDR3 nucleotides are TGTGCCAGCAGTTTTCTATCCTCGGCGGGAGGGCCGACAGATACGCAGTATTTT.

In this sample, this clone turned up a few times. This rearrangement joins TRBV27 to TRBJ2-7; the match to TRBD1 covers 8 bases. J was trimmed by 2 bases and V by 6 bases; bases with no gene match: 12. From germline, CDR1 is MNHEY and CDR2 SMNVEV (reference sequence). CDR3 length: 16 amino acids. In DNA form, the CDR3 reads TGTGCCAGCAGCGTATACCGGGACAGGCCTCCCTACGAGCAGTACTTC. Its protein product is CASSVYRDRPPYEQYF.

The chain combines TRBV5-4 with TRBJ2-7; 7 nucleotides align to TRBD2. The trim removed 4 bases at V and 3 bases at J, leaving 7 bases unmatched. Germline-derived CDR1 and CDR2 are SGHNT and YYREEE (reference sequence). This CDR3 is 14 amino acids long. This CDR3 reads CASSTDGLVYEQYF. The CDR3 coding sequence is TGTGCCAGCAGCACCGATGGACTAGTCTACGAGCAGTACTTC.

This chain uses TRBV25-1 with TRBJ1-2, with 9 positions matching TRBD1. V lost 2 bases, J lost 3 bases, and 4 bases stayed unmatched. Germline lookup yields CDR1 MGHDK and CDR2 SYGVNS. The length of the CDR3 is 15 residues. CDR3 amino acids: CASSEPGTGYYGYTF. Written as DNA, the CDR3 is TGTGCCAGCAGTGAACCCGGGACAGGGTACTATGGCTACACCTTC.

The rearrangement joins TRBV30 to TRBJ2-2; D unresolved. The CDR3 has 14 amino acids. V lost 3 bases to trimming and J lost 0 bases, with 8 bases between them. The V gene's germline CDR1 is GTSNPN and CDR2 SVGIG (reference sequence). The CDR3: CAWRAGPNTGELFF. The CDR3, as DNA: TGTGCCTGGAGGGCAGGTCCGAACACCGGGGAGCTGTTTTTT.

This chain uses TRBV11-2 with TRBJ2-7, with D possibly TRBD1 on 6 matching bases. The germline V gene has CDR1 SGHAT and CDR2 FQNNGV. Trimming left V 1 base short and J 4 bases short, with 23 bases between. This CDR3 region has 18 residues. CDR3 in DNA: TGTGCCAGCAGCTTAGTTCTCGCGACAGGCACGATGGGTTACGAGCAGTACTTC. Translating gives CASSLVLATGTMGYEQYF.

V and J are TRBV27 and TRBJ2-1; TRBD1 matches 9 bases. Trimming at V came to 7 bases and at J to 6 bases, leaving 13 bases not matched to a gene. This CDR3 has 16 residues. Germline CDR1 reads MNHEY; CDR2 reads SMNVEV (reference sequence). The CDR3 sequence: CASKVPGQGLFNEQFF. The DNA of the CDR3 is TGTGCCAGCAAAGTACCGGGACAGGGCCTCTTCAATGAGCAGTTCTTC.

The CDR3 DNA is TGTGCCAGCAGCTTATACTCCGGAGGGGGCCGTTCTAACTATGGCTACACCTTC. This encodes CASSLYSGGGRSNYGYTF. This chain joins TRBV7-2 and TRBJ1-2, with 7 bases that match TRBD1. The CDR3 loop spans 18 amino acids. Germline loops: CDR1 SGHTA, CDR2 FQGNSA. V was pared by 2 bases and J by 0 bases, with 12 bases of the junction left unmatched.

Only a few counts were recorded for this clone. The rearrangement uses TRBV30 and TRBJ1-6; maybe TRBD1 (6 bases). The CDR3 totals 14 residues. V lost 0 bases to trimming and J lost 9 bases, with 12 bases between them. Germline V lookup: CDR1 GTSNPN, CDR2 SVGIG (reference sequence). CDR3: CAWSVGGRSSPLHF. In DNA, the CDR3 is TGTGCCTGGAGTGTTGGGGGCCGCTCTTCACCCCTCCACTTT.

V and J are TRBV11-3 and TRBJ1-1; D perhaps matches TRBD1 (5 bases). V lost 1 base and J 1 base, leaving 7 bases between the germline ends. This CDR3 contains 14 residues. Germline CDR1 is SGHNT and CDR2 is YENEEA. CDR3 coding DNA: TGTGCCAGCAGCTTAGGCGGGACGAACACTGAAGCTTTCTTT. Translating gives CASSLGGTNTEAFF.